Presented here are 21 T cell receptor beta chains from one specimen sequenced in a study of T cells after yellow fever vaccination (dated by TCRdb to between 2019 and 2020). The treatment or condition label, read with the paper, signifies: live attenuated yellow fever vaccine strain. The library was built by means of 5' RACE. The listed sequencing device is Illumina NovaSeq 6000. In-frame beta chains were kept once TCRdb had trimmed the public reads at Q25 with fastp and called clones with MiXCR. Every distinct CDR3 protein forms one entry, paired with its most common genes and DNA. The sample table lists some 260,000 distinct CDR3 sequences, around 4.9% of them with a count of one. The top ten constitute around 3.5% of the sample. The input for sequencing was CD4+ T cells sorted from PBMCs, taken on the day of the yellow fever booster vaccination. Source of these receptors: a man younger than 35 who received the YFV17D yellow fever vaccine.

Many counts were recorded for this clonotype. The V gene is TRBV7-2, the J gene TRBJ1-1; D gene ambiguous. CDR3 length equals 14 residues. Looked up from germline, CDR1 is SGHTA and CDR2 is FQGNSA. V was shortened by 7 bases and J by 1 base, with 13 bases between the two germline ends. Here the CDR3 DNA reads TGTGCCAGCACCCAGAGGGTCGGGAACACTGAAGCTTTCTTT. Its protein product is CASTQRVGNTEAFF.

This clonotype was seen a handful of times. V usage is TRBV24-1 and J usage is TRBJ1-2; possible D gene TRBD1, 5 bases. The CDR3 totals 13 residues. Looked up from germline, CDR1 is KGHDR and CDR2 is SFDVKD. V lost 3 bases, J lost 3 bases, and 7 bases lay in between. The CDR3 region has the DNA TGTGCCACCAGTGATCCAGGGTACTATGGCTACACCTTC. It specifies CATSDPGYYGYTF.

This clonotype has a count of ten or more. The V call is TRBV5-5, the J call TRBJ2-3; 10 bases map to TRBD2. Trimming removed 2 bases from V and 2 bases from J; junction bases left unmatched: 8. CDR3 length: 17 residues. Germline V gives CDR1 SGHKS, CDR2 YYEKEE (reference sequence). The CDR3 reads CASSFHLAGETTDTQYF. As DNA, the CDR3 is TGTGCCAGCAGCTTTCACCTAGCGGGGGAGACCACAGATACGCAGTATTTT.

V and J are TRBV6-5 and TRBJ2-3, with 10 bases lining up with TRBD2. The ends lost 4 bases at V and 12 bases at J; junction bases unmatched: 13. Germline CDR1 reads MNHEY; CDR2 reads SVGAGI. This CDR3 comprises 15 residues. The DNA for the CDR3 is TGTGCCAGCAGTTTAGGTCTAGCGGGGGCCCCTCCCCAGTATTTT. Translating it yields CASSLGLAGAPPQYF.

This clonotype showed up just a few times. J is TRBJ2-7 and V is TRBV20-1; 7 bases agree with TRBD2. CDR1 is DFQATT and CDR2 is SNEGSKA in the germline V gene (reference sequence). Trimming removed 8 bases from V and 4 bases from J; junction bases left unmatched: 14. This CDR3 contains 14 residues. CDR3: CSYQRGGGAYEQYF. CDR3 nucleotide sequence: TGCAGTTACCAACGGGGCGGGGGTGCGTACGAGCAGTACTTC.

This clonotype came up many times. The V and J genes are TRBV12-3 or TRBV12-4 and TRBJ2-2; the match to TRBD2 covers 8 bases. Unmatched junction bases numbered 3, after V lost 3 bases and J lost 0 bases. The CDR3 covers 16 residues. In DNA form, the CDR3 reads TGTGCCAGCAGTTTTCTTAGCGGGGCGAACACCGGGGAGCTGTTTTTT. This encodes CASSFLSGANTGELFF.

This clonotype was observed at least ten times. This rearrangement joins TRBV6-2 or TRBV6-3 to TRBJ1-5; maybe TRBD1 (5 bases). This CDR3 comprises 17 residues. V lost 6 bases to trimming and J lost 5 bases, with 23 bases between them. The germline V gene encodes CDR1 MNHEY and CDR2 SVGEGT. The CDR3 sequence is CASSPIPTRGVYQPQHF. The DNA of the CDR3 is TGTGCCAGCAGCCCAATCCCGACTCGGGGGGTTTATCAGCCCCAGCATTTT.

There are many counts of this clonotype. The chain is built from TRBV7-7 and TRBJ2-5, with D perhaps TRBD2 (6 bases). The CDR3 consists of 15 residues. Germline V gene sequence: CDR1 SSHAT, CDR2 FNYEAQ (reference sequence). V lost 2 bases and J lost 3, with 13 bases in between. This CDR3 reads CASSLRRGSEETQYF. For the CDR3, the DNA is TGTGCCAGCAGCTTACGCCGGGGGTCCGAAGAGACCCAGTACTTC.

This clonotype has at least ten counts. The chain is built from TRBV5-1 and TRBJ2-3; D call uncertain. Trimming removed 0 bases at V and 0 bases at J, with 8 bases between. The CDR3 loop spans 15 amino acids. Germline CDR1 is SGHRS and CDR2 is YFSETQ. The CDR3 bases are TGCGCCAGCAGCTTGGCGGCTTCTAGCACAGATACGCAGTATTTT. This translates into CASSLAASSTDTQYF.

This chain uses TRBV20-1 with TRBJ2-3; no clear D gene. This CDR3 has 15 amino acids. V shed 0 bases and J shed 0 bases, with 10 bases lying between them. CDR1 and CDR2 (germline): DFQATT, SNEGSKA (reference sequence). The CDR3 here is CSARDRVTSTDTQYF. CDR3 nucleotide sequence: TGCAGTGCTAGAGATAGGGTCACTAGCACAGATACGCAGTATTTT.

There are many counts of this clonotype. The chain carries TRBV18 and TRBJ1-3; D gene ambiguous. Trimming removed 0 bases at V and 4 bases at J, with 13 bases between. The CDR3 runs 16 residues. Germline loops: CDR1 KGHSH, CDR2 LQKENI. In DNA form, the CDR3 reads TGTGCCAGCTCACCACCGACTCGGTCAAGGGGAAACACCATATATTTT. This codes for CASSPPTRSRGNTIYF.

This clonotype was seen a handful of times. The chain has TRBV12-3 or TRBV12-4 and TRBJ1-4; D perhaps matches TRBD1 (6 bases). V shed 8 bases and J shed 7 bases, with 14 bases lying between them. The length of the CDR3 is 13 residues. The CDR3 here is CASGGRESEKLFF. CDR3 coding DNA: TGTGCCAGCGGGGGCAGGGAGAGTGAAAAACTGTTTTTT.

The V gene is TRBV5-6, the J gene TRBJ2-7, with 8 positions matching TRBD1. J lost 5 bases, V lost 0 bases, and 10 bases had no gene match. The CDR3 runs 16 residues. In germline, CDR1 is SGHDT, CDR2 YYEEEE. The CDR3 here is CASSLAGRAGGNEQYV. For the CDR3, the DNA is TGTGCCAGCAGCTTGGCCGGTAGGGCAGGGGGCAACGAGCAGTACGTC.

The rearrangement links TRBV10-1 to TRBJ2-7, with D unclear. Germline CDR1 WNHNN, CDR2 SYGVQD (reference sequence). The CDR3 is 13 amino acids. With 2 bases removed from V and 4 bases from J, the gap between germline ends came to 9 bases. CDR3 region: CASSEGPTYEQYF. The CDR3 DNA sequence: TGCGCCAGCAGTGAGGGTCCCACATACGAGCAGTACTTC.

The V call is TRBV18, the J call TRBJ2-7; TRBD2 aligns across 12 bases. The ends lost 5 bases at V and 2 bases at J; junction bases unmatched: 10. There are 17 residues in the CDR3. CDR1 is KGHSH and CDR2 is LQKENI in the germline V gene. The CDR3 reads CASSFMRLAGAPYEQYF. CDR3 coding DNA: TGTGCCAGCTCATTCATGCGACTAGCGGGGGCCCCCTACGAGCAGTACTTC.

The chain is built from TRBV20-1 and TRBJ2-5; 9 bases align to TRBD2. Germline assignment: CDR1 DFQATT and CDR2 SNEGSKA (reference sequence). V lost 4 bases and J lost 4; bases outside the gene matches: 13. The CDR3 totals 16 residues. CDR3 protein: CSATGTSTPRRETQYF. The CDR3 DNA reads TGCAGTGCTACCGGGACTAGCACCCCTCGCAGAGAGACCCAGTACTTC.

V is TRBV6-2 or TRBV6-3 and J is TRBJ2-4; D gene uncertain. The V gene lost 4 bases and the J gene lost 9 bases, with 7 bases spanning the gap. Looked up from germline, CDR1 is MNHEY and CDR2 is SVGEGT. This CDR3 contains 11 residues. The CDR3 DNA follows: TGTGCCAGCAGTTCTTTTCCCATTCAGTACTTC. Its translation is CASSSFPIQYF.

This clonotype was counted at least ten times. The rearrangement links TRBV5-5 to TRBJ1-4; no clear D gene. The germline CDR1 and CDR2 sequences are SGHKS and YYEKEE (reference sequence). CDR3 length: 14 amino acids. V dropped 4 bases and J dropped 7 bases, with 14 bases sitting between them. CDR3 sequence reads: CASSPLGYLEKLFF. The CDR3 DNA follows: TGTGCCAGCAGCCCCCTCGGATATCTTGAAAAACTGTTTTTT.

The CDR3 sequence is CASSIQPRDSNQPQHF. CDR3 DNA sequence: TGTGCCAGTAGTATTCAACCAAGAGATAGCAATCAGCCCCAGCATTTT. The V gene is TRBV19, the J gene TRBJ1-5, with unresolved D. The CDR3 contains 16 residues. V was clipped by 3 bases and J by 0 bases, with 12 bases between them. Germline lookup yields CDR1 LNHDA and CDR2 SQIVND (reference sequence).

This chain links TRBV4-2 with TRBJ1-2; D gene unclear. Germline values: CDR1 LGHNA, CDR2 YNFKEQ. The CDR3 is 11 residues long. Trimming left V 0 bases short and J 6 bases short, with 2 bases between. CDR3 sequence (DNA): TGTGCCAGCAGCCAAGATGATGGCTACACCTTC. Its translation is CASSQDDGYTF.

In its sample, this clonotype was seen a few times. This chain joins TRBV5-1 and TRBJ2-2; 8 positions agree with TRBD2. The length of the CDR3 is 15 residues. V lost 1 base to trimming and J lost 1 base; unmatched junction nucleotides: 0. The V gene's germline CDR1 is SGHRS and CDR2 YFSETQ. CDR3 nucleotide sequence: TGCGCCAGCAGCTTGCGGGGGGGGAACACCGGGGAGCTGTTTTTT. Protein product: CASSLRGGNTGELFF.